This passage covers 25 T cell receptor beta chains from one sample sequenced in a study of shared clonotypes between healthy human individuals (TCRdb year 2020). The library was built by means of the immunoSEQ multiplex PCR assay. TCRdb took this table from immuneACCESS and kept in-frame rearrangements with V and J called. Such tables lack part of the clones; where checked against another copy, unresolved V genes explain under half of the gap, and the rest is unexplained. The sample table holds a few million clones, of which 85% to 95% were seen once. The ten largest make up more than 0.12% of the sample. The sequencing sample was made of naive CD4+ T cells sorted from blood. Explained via the paper, the cell subset or site label denotes: CD45RA+ positively selected. Source of these receptors: a man younger than 35 in good health.

DNA of the CDR3: TGTGCCAGCTCACCAATGGGGTCAGGTGGTATGAATGAGCAGTTCTTC. It specifies CASSPMGSGGMNEQFF. The gene calls are TRBV18 and TRBJ2-1; unclear D gene. The germline V and J ends were trimmed by 2 bases and 7 bases, with 18 bases remaining between them. This CDR3 is 16 amino acids long. Germline CDR1 reads KGHSH; CDR2 reads LQKENI.

The rearrangement joins TRBV10-3 to TRBJ2-5; D is possibly TRBD1 (6 bases). Germline CDR1 is ENHRY and CDR2 is SYGVKD. The CDR3 spans 16 residues. V was shortened by 0 bases and J by 2 bases, with 13 bases between the two germline ends. CDR3 DNA: TGTGCCATCAGTGAGTCATCAACAGGGCCTCAAGAGACCCAGTACTTC. Amino acid sequence: CAISESSTGPQETQYF.

This chain joins TRBV12-1 and TRBJ2-3; the D segment call TRBD1 is taken from the table without a DNA check. TRBV12-1 is labeled a pseudogene. This CDR3 is 16 amino acids long. The CDR3 loop is CASSFGRPRGEDTQYF. In DNA form, the CDR3 reads TGTGCCAGCAGCTTTGGCCGACCCAGGGGAGAGGATACGCAGTATTTT.

The rearrangement links TRBV10-1 to TRBJ2-1; 11 bases align to TRBD2. CDR1 and CDR2 from the germline V gene are WNHNN and SYGVQD (reference sequence). Trimming cost V 3 bases and J 7 bases; bases outside gene matches: 5. The CDR3 is 15 amino acids. CDR3 bases: TGCGCCAGCAGTGAAAGGTCTAGCGGGGGGAATGAGCAGTTCTTC. It encodes CASSERSSGGNEQFF.

V gene TRBV10-3 combines with J gene TRBJ1-5; D call uncertain. The length of the CDR3 is 13 residues. The V gene lost 3 bases and the J gene lost 9 bases, with 12 bases spanning the gap. Germline assignment: CDR1 ENHRY and CDR2 SYGVKD. The CDR3 sequence: CAISEDGAGPQHF. CDR3 coding DNA: TGTGCCATCAGTGAAGACGGAGCCGGGCCCCAGCATTTT.

The CDR3 region is CASSRFAAGGGETQYF. CDR3 in DNA: TGTGCCAGCAGCCGATTTGCGGCGGGGGGCGGGGAGACCCAGTACTTC. The rearrangement links TRBV5-6 to TRBJ2-5; 8 bases match TRBD2. V dropped 4 bases and J dropped 5; count of bases not matched to a gene: 13. The CDR3 sequence is 16 residues long. The germline CDR1 and CDR2 sequences are SGHDT and YYEEEE.

This clone showed up just once. The chain uses TRBV9 and TRBJ1-3; no clear D. CDR1 and CDR2 (germline): SGDLS, YYNGEE. The ends were cut back, 4 bases at V and 2 bases at J, with 13 bases in the middle. The CDR3 spans 15 residues. The CDR3 DNA reads TGTGCCAGCAGCCTTTTATCCGGGACTGGAAACACCATATATTTT. It is translated as CASSLLSGTGNTIYF.

Note on this clone: At the DNA level, this CDR3 is encoded by other sequences in the same sample as well. The genes are TRBV7-9 and TRBJ2-5; TRBD1 is a possible D gene (6 bases). Trimming removed 3 bases at V and 0 bases at J, with 8 bases between. Germline V gene data show CDR1 as SEHNR and CDR2 as FQNEAQ (reference sequence). This CDR3 is built from 14 residues. CDR3 nucleotide sequence: TGTGCCAGCAGCTTCCGACAGGACCAAGAGACCCAGTACTTC. Translated, it gives CASSFRQDQETQYF. Using reference TRBV7-9 and TRBJ2-5 for the parts outside the CDR3, the full variable domain is DTGVSQNPRHKITKRGQNVTFRCDPISEHNRLYWYRQTLGQGPEFLTYFQNEAQLEKSRLLSDRFSAERPKGSFSTLEIQRTEQGDSAMYLCASSFRQDQETQYFGPGTRLLVL.

The V and J genes are TRBV27 and TRBJ1-2, with 10 bases lining up with TRBD1. The CDR3 has 15 residues. V lost 5 bases, J lost 7 bases, and 10 bases stayed unmatched. Germline V lookup: CDR1 MNHEY, CDR2 SMNVEV (reference sequence). CDR3 residues: CASSPRTGGIGGYTF. Written as DNA, the CDR3 is TGTGCCAGCAGTCCCCGGACAGGGGGAATTGGTGGCTACACCTTC.

Details on this clone: This CDR3 is also generated by other DNA sequences in the sample. This chain uses TRBV19 with TRBJ2-3, with 10 bases aligning to TRBD1. V trimming: 7 bases; J trimming: 2 bases; junction bases outside the gene matches: 3. Germline-derived CDR1 and CDR2 are LNHDA and SQIVND (reference sequence). There are 14 residues in the CDR3. As DNA, the CDR3 is TGTGCCAGTACGGACAGGGGGGACACAGATACGCAGTATTTT. The encoded protein is CASTDRGDTDTQYF.

This clone has just a few counts. This chain links TRBV11-2 with TRBJ1-1, with D tentatively TRBD1 (6 bases). V was pared by 2 bases and J by 4 bases, with 14 bases between. CDR3 length: 15 amino acids. The germline V gene encodes CDR1 SGHAT and CDR2 FQNNGV. For the CDR3, the DNA is TGTGCCAGCAGCTTAATTCGGGACATGAGCACTGAAGCTTTCTTT. Translated: CASSLIRDMSTEAFF. The variable domain in full, completed from reference TRBV11-2 and TRBJ1-1, reads EAGVAQSPRYKIIEKRQSVAFWCNPISGHATLYWYQQILGQGPKLLIQFQNNGVVDDSQLPKDRFSAERLKGVDSTLKIQPAKLEDSAVYLCASSLIRDMSTEAFFGQGTRLTVV.

In the case of this clone: At the DNA level, this CDR3 is encoded by other sequences in the same sample as well. The V and J genes are TRBV6-6 and TRBJ1-1; D gene unclear. Germline CDR1 and CDR2: MNHNY and SVGAGI (reference sequence). V lost 0 bases, J lost 5 bases, and 7 bases lay in between. There are 13 residues in the CDR3. The CDR3 coding sequence is TGTGCCAGCAGTTACTCGTCGAGAACTGAAGCTTTCTTT. This encodes CASSYSSRTEAFF.

A few counts support this clone. In DNA, the CDR3 is TGTGCCAGCAGTGAGTCCCATGGTAATTCACCCCTCCACTTT. As protein: CASSESHGNSPLHF. This chain connects TRBV6-1 to TRBJ1-6; D gene ambiguous. Germline V lookup: CDR1 MNHNS, CDR2 SASEGT. Trimming stripped 3 bases from V and 6 bases from J, with 9 bases between. The CDR3 consists of 14 residues.

As concerns this clone: This specimen includes other DNA sequences encoding the same CDR3. The chain carries TRBV10-3 and TRBJ2-7; 7 bases agree with TRBD1. Germline V lookup: CDR1 ENHRY, CDR2 SYGVKD. V shed 4 bases, J shed 4 bases, and the junction held 1 base outside the gene matches. This CDR3 region has 12 residues. As DNA, the CDR3 is TGTGCCATCAGTGCACAGGGGTACGAGCAGTACTTC. Translating it yields CAISAQGYEQYF.

The chain carries TRBV6-6 and TRBJ2-1; D may be TRBD1 (6 bases). This CDR3 has 15 amino acids. The V and J ends lost 7 bases and 8 bases respectively, with 21 bases between them. Germline V gives CDR1 MNHNY, CDR2 SVGAGI (reference sequence). The CDR3 spells CASTPATGKGYEQFF. The CDR3 DNA follows: TGTGCCAGCACCCCTGCAACAGGGAAAGGCTATGAGCAGTTCTTC.

Notes on this clone: Other DNA sequences in the sample encode the same CDR3. The chain uses TRBV6-5 and TRBJ2-3; 7 bases line up with TRBD1. This CDR3 comprises 14 residues. CDR1 is MNHEY and CDR2 is SVGAGI in the germline V gene. The junction had 3 bases not matched to a gene; V was cut back by 2 bases and J by 4 bases. CDR3 DNA sequence: TGTGCCAGCAGTTACCGGACAGGAGCAGATACGCAGTATTTT. Amino acids: CASSYRTGADTQYF.

V gene TRBV30 combines with J gene TRBJ2-3; the D is unclear. The CDR3 is 12 residues long. V was trimmed by 3 bases and J by 6 bases, leaving 10 bases between them. CDR1 and CDR2 from the germline V gene are GTSNPN and SVGIG (reference sequence). The CDR3 protein is CAWSRLSDTQYF. For the CDR3, the DNA is TGTGCCTGGAGCCGACTTTCGGATACGCAGTATTTT. The full variable domain, its missing parts supplied by reference TRBV30 and TRBJ2-3, is SQTIHQWPATLVQPVGSPLSLECTVEGTSNPNLYWYRQAAGRGLQLLFYSVGIGQISSEVPQNLSASRPQDRQFILSSKKLLLSDSGFYLCAWSRLSDTQYFGPGTRLTVL.

The rearrangement joins TRBV4-3 to TRBJ2-7; no definite D call. From germline, CDR1 is LGHNA and CDR2 YSLEER. The CDR3 sequence is 13 residues long. Between the trimmed V and J ends, which lost 1 base and 7 bases, there was a span of 11 bases. DNA for the CDR3: TGCGCCAGCAGCCAAGGGTTGGCGACTGAGCAGTACTTC. It yields the protein CASSQGLATEQYF.

V gene TRBV10-1 combines with J gene TRBJ1-3; D is undetermined. This CDR3 contains 14 residues. V lost 0 bases to trimming and J lost 3 bases, with 6 bases between them. CDR1 and CDR2 from the germline V gene are WNHNN and SYGVQD (reference sequence). CDR3 coding DNA: TGCGCCAGCAGTGAGTCCGGAGGTGGAAACACCATATATTTT. Protein sequence: CASSESGGGNTIYF.

The chain recombines TRBV5-1 with TRBJ1-1, with D maybe TRBD1 (6 bases). The CDR3 is 13 amino acids. V was shortened by 7 bases and J by 4 bases, with 14 bases between the two germline ends. Germline V lookup: CDR1 SGHRS, CDR2 YFSETQ. The CDR3 coding sequence is TGCGCCAGCGCCGTAGAGGGGGGCACTGAAGCTTTCTTT. It yields the protein CASAVEGGTEAFF.

The rearrangement links TRBV29-1 to TRBJ2-3, with D hard to call. This CDR3 has 11 residues. The germline V gene encodes CDR1 SQVTM and CDR2 ANQGSEA. V was shortened by 2 bases and J by 7 bases, with 7 bases between the two germline ends. This CDR3 is CSVELSYTQYF. CDR3 nucleotides: TGCAGCGTTGAACTCAGCTATACGCAGTATTTT.

This chain uses TRBV2 with TRBJ2-7; TRBD1 is a possible D gene (5 bases). Germline values: CDR1 SNHLY, CDR2 FYNNEI. V was shortened by 10 bases and J by 0 bases, with 16 bases between the two germline ends. The CDR3 length is 14 residues. Here the CDR3 DNA reads TGTGCCACCCGACAGTCTTGGGGCTCCTACGAGCAGTACTTC. Amino acids: CATRQSWGSYEQYF.

J is TRBJ2-5 and V is TRBV5-6; possibly TRBD2 for D (6 bases). Germline-derived CDR1 and CDR2 are SGHDT and YYEEEE. V lost 1 base and J lost 2, with 9 bases in between. CDR3 length: 14 residues. CDR3 in amino acids: CASSLRGTQETQYF. CDR3 nucleotide sequence: TGTGCCAGCAGCTTGCGCGGGACGCAAGAGACCCAGTACTTC.

The V call is TRBV7-2, the J call TRBJ2-3, with 7 bases matching TRBD2. Germline values: CDR1 SGHTA, CDR2 FQGNSA. The trim removed 6 bases at V and 2 bases at J, leaving 5 bases unmatched. CDR3 length: 14 amino acids. In DNA form, the CDR3 reads TGTGCCAGCAGGCAAGCGGGGTACACAGATACGCAGTATTTT. Translating it yields CASRQAGYTDTQYF. Based on the CDR3 plus reference TRBV7-2 and TRBJ2-3, the full variable domain is GAGVSQSPSNKVTEKGKDVELRCDPISGHTALYWYRQSLGQGLEFLIYFQGNSAPDKSGLPSDRFSAERTGGSVSTLTIQRTQQEDSAVYLCASRQAGYTDTQYFGPGTRLTVL.

J is TRBJ1-1 and V is TRBV9; D gene uncertain. The CDR3 extends over 14 amino acids. Between the trimmed V and J ends, which lost 1 base and 1 base, there was a span of 8 bases. Per the germline V gene, CDR1 is SGDLS and CDR2 is YYNGEE. CDR3 DNA: TGTGCCAGCAGCGTAAATCCAGGGAACACTGAAGCTTTCTTT. Its protein is CASSVNPGNTEAFF.